This paragraph reports one T cell receptor beta chain. A junction boundary mismatches the germline segment, possibly from a read error. TCRB CDR3 was amplified from 2 ug genomic DNA or less. The PCR used 60 V beta and 13 J beta primers. TCRdb keeps only in-frame clones here, not all; method: immunoSEQ multiplex PCR. Of more than 100,000 clones in the sample, approximately 80% were seen once. This sample stems from a study of glioma-infiltrating T cells after dendritic cell vaccination. The TCR originated in a human donor with glioblastoma. The sequencing used blood, collected before dendritic cell vaccination.

As DNA, the CDR3 is TGTGCCAGCAGCGCACTAGCGGGGGGCACATATACGCAGTATTTT. The encoded protein is CASSALAGGTYTQYF. The rearrangement links TRBV9 to TRBJ2-3, with 12 bases identical to TRBD2. The CDR3 is 15 amino acids. In germline, CDR1 is SGDLS, CDR2 YYNGEE. The whole variable domain, remainder taken from reference TRBV9 and TRBJ2-3, is DSGVTQTPKHLITATGQRVTLRCSPRSGDLSVYWYQQSLDQGLQFLIQYYNGEERAKGNILERFSAQQFPDLHSELNLSSLELGDSALYFCASSALAGGTYTQYFGPGTRLTVL.